This T cell receptor (beta chain) was sequenced in a study of T cell clonality in common variable immunodeficiency. At least ten counts were recorded for this clone. The read ends 3 residues before the CDR3 terminus; that terminus is restored from the germline J gene. Clones were read by immunoSEQ multiplex PCR, and TCRdb kept only the in-frame ones, dropping some. The repertoire shows 44,000 or so clones, none seen only once; the top ten take about 0.68%. The CDR3 length is 13 residues. V was clipped by 3 bases and J by 6 bases, with 12 bases between them. Germline V lookup: CDR1 SGHRS, CDR2 YFSETQ. Source material: peripheral blood mononuclear cells. The sequence was collected from a person between 18 and 75 years old in good health. The J gene is TRBJ1-1, the V gene TRBV5-1; the D is unclear. CDR3 bases read: TGCGCCAGCAGCTCCCAGGAGGTTTCTGAA. The encoded protein is CASSSQEVSE. The whole CDR3 protein is CASSSQEVSEAFF.